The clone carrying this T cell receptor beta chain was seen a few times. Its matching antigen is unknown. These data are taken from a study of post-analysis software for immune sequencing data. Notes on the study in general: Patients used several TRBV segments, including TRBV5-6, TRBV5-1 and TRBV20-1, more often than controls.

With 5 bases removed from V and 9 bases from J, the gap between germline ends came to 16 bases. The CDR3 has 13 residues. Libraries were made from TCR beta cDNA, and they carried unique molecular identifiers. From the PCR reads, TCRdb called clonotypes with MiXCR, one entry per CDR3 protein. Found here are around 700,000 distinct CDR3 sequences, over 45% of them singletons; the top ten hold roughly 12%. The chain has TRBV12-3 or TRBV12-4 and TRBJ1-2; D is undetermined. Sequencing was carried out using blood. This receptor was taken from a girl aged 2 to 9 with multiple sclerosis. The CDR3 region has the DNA TGTGCCAGCAGTCTAGGAGCTAACCGGCGCTACACCTTC. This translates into CASSLGANRRYTF.